This TCR beta chain derives from a study of OX40 agonist ivuxolimab in advanced cancers. The wider study: Recorded diagnoses for dose-escalation patients were hepatocellular carcinoma, melanoma, renal cell or head and neck cancer. General observations from the study: People who partly responded at 0.1-3.0 mg/kg had some of the least clonal expansion seen.

The assay was immunoSEQ multiplex PCR, and TCRdb's table has in-frame clones only and misses some. Of about 62,000 clones listed, more than 65% were seen once; the top ten hold about 11%. A note on this clone: Its antigen is not known.

The V and J ends lost 1 base and 5 bases respectively, with 10 bases between them. This CDR3 has 13 amino acids. CDR1 SGHNT and CDR2 YYREEE come from the germline V gene (reference sequence). This sequence originates from an adult with an advanced solid tumor such as melanoma, head and neck, liver or kidney cancer. The specimen was CD4+ or CD8+ T cells sorted from blood, collected in a trial of the OX40 agonist ivuxolimab. This sequence joins TRBV5-4 and TRBJ2-7, with a possible D match to TRBD1 (5 bases). Here the CDR3 DNA reads TGTGCCAGCAGCTTGCAGGGTGGGGACGAGCAGTACTTC. Protein: CASSLQGGDEQYF.